This passage covers 5 T cell receptor beta chains from one sample sequenced in a study of regulatory T cells in long-lasting Graves disease. CDR3-region Arm-PCR and iRepertoire HTBI primers produced the TCR beta libraries. TCRdb re-analysed the multiplex PCR reads in MiXCR, keeping a single row per CDR3 protein. The sample holds more than 300,000 distinct CDR3 sequences, 15% to 20% seen once. The time point: newly diagnosed GD, antithyroid drugs for less than 3 months. The TCR library used RNA extracted from PBMCs. These data also formed part of another study, on T cells in Graves' hyperthyroidism and ophthalmopathy.

This sample comprised peripheral blood mononuclear cells (PBMCs), obtained at new diagnosis, from a patient treated with antithyroid drugs. The receptors shown here come from a woman between 18 and 29 years old with Graves disease.

This clonotype was seen more than once but under ten times. The chain couples TRBV14 to TRBJ1-1; 9 bases are a match to TRBD1. CDR1 and CDR2 from the germline V gene are SGHDN and FVKESK. This CDR3 contains 15 residues. V shed 4 bases, J shed 1 base, and the junction held 4 bases outside the gene matches. CDR3 bases: TGTGCCAGCAGCCGCATGGGACAGGGGAACACTGAAGCTTTCTTT. The encoded protein is CASSRMGQGNTEAFF.

The sample holds many counts of this clonotype. The chain has TRBV20-1 and TRBJ1-1; D is undetermined. V lost 0 bases to trimming and J lost 1 base, with 12 bases between them. Germline V gene sequence: CDR1 DFQATT, CDR2 SNEGSKA (reference sequence). This CDR3 has 15 residues. In nucleotides, the CDR3 is TGCAGTGCTAGAGAGGTAGGGTCGGCGAACACTGAAGCTTTCTTT. Its protein product is CSAREVGSANTEAFF.

This clonotype was detected only a few times. The chain carries TRBV19 and TRBJ1-1; 11 bases are a match to TRBD1. Germline trimming cut 3 bases from V and 3 bases from J; bases unmatched to any gene: 12. Germline-derived CDR1 and CDR2 are LNHDA and SQIVND (reference sequence). The length of the CDR3 is 18 residues. CDR3 protein: CASSMGTGTGGIDTEAFF. The CDR3 bases are TGTGCCAGTAGTATGGGAACCGGGACAGGGGGGATTGACACTGAAGCTTTCTTT.

The genes are TRBV6-1 and TRBJ2-2, with D perhaps given as TRBD1 or TRBD2 (5 bases each). Looked up from germline, CDR1 is MNHNS and CDR2 is SASEGT. This CDR3 region has 14 residues. V dropped 8 bases and J dropped 7 bases, with 17 bases sitting between them. CDR3 DNA sequence: TGTGCCAGCCGGGGCCCCCCGAAAAGCGGGGAGCTGTTTTTT. Protein: CASRGPPKSGELFF.

V usage is TRBV7-9 and J usage is TRBJ2-1; 16 positions agree with TRBD2. The CDR3 has 18 residues. V shed 4 bases, J shed 2 bases, and the junction held 5 bases outside the gene matches. Germline loops: CDR1 SEHNR, CDR2 FQNEAQ (reference sequence). CDR3 sequence reads: CASSWGLAGGGAYNEQFF. DNA of the CDR3: TGTGCCAGCAGCTGGGGACTAGCGGGAGGGGGGGCCTACAATGAGCAGTTCTTC. Supplemented by reference TRBV7-9 and TRBJ2-1, the full variable domain reads DTGVSQNPRHKITKRGQNVTFRCDPISEHNRLYWYRQTLGQGPEFLTYFQNEAQLEKSRLLSDRFSAERPKGSFSTLEIQRTEQGDSAMYLCASSWGLAGGGAYNEQFFGPGTRLTVL.